The sequence of this T cell receptor beta chain was determined in a study of human T cells and chemical hapten exposure. With 5 bases removed from V and 4 bases from J, the gap between germline ends came to 10 bases. Germline CDR1 is ENHRY and CDR2 is SYGVKD. There are 13 residues in the CDR3. TCRdb ran MiXCR on the RACE reads and lists one entry per CDR3 protein. The sample yields roughly 380,000 distinct CDR3 sequences, over 6% seen once. Time point of the sample: patch test 2, 6 weeks after DPC sensitization. Regarding treatment: therapeutic diphenylcyclopropenone sensitization with weekly scalp DPC.

This material consisted of whole blood, taken in connection with sensitization to the hapten diphenylcyclopropenone (DPC). V gene TRBV10-3 combines with J gene TRBJ2-3; D uncertain. This TCR was sampled from a woman in her late teens or twenties with alopecia areata. Some clones in this sample may be carry-over from other donors' samples. The CDR3 region is CAISHPGPDTQYF. The DNA for the CDR3 is TGTGCCATCAGTCACCCCGGGCCAGATACGCAGTATTTT.